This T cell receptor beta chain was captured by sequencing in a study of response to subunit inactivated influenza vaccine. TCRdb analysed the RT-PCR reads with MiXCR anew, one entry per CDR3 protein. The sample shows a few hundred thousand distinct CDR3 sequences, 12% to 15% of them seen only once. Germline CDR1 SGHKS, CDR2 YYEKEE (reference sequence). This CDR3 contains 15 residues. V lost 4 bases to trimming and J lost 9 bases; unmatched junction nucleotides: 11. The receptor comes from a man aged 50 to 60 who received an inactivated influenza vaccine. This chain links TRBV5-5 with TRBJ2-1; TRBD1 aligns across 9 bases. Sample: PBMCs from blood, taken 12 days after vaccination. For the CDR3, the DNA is TGTGCCAGCAGCACCCTTCCGGGACAGGGTGGTGAGCAGTTCTTC. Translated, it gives CASSTLPGQGGEQFF.